This paragraph covers one T cell receptor (beta chain) sequence. Which antigen it targets is not known. No clone much larger than this one lies a single base away; base qualities are absent. Collaborating institutions collected whole blood in K2EDTA tubes following their own protocols. For TCRbeta analysis, collaborators shipped samples in one of three forms: frozen whole blood, isolated PBMCs, or DNA extracted from either of those sample types. The immunoSEQ Assay, a bias-controlled multiplex PCR, was used to amplify TCRbeta CDR3 regions from genomic DNA. In the authors' own workflow: The number of nucleated cells in each sample was estimated by amplification of reference gene primers within the assay. Sequence reads were collapsed and filtered to measure the absolute abundance of every unique TCRbeta CDR3 rearrangement. For each sample, productive Simpson clonality was calculated as the square root of Simpson's diversity index over productive rearrangements. Not all clones reach the TCRdb copy of this immuneACCESS table, which keeps in-frame sequences only. Checked studies attribute under half of the gap to unresolved V genes and leave the rest unexplained. V and J calls plus clone size are reproduced from that table; the DNA served to infer D and trimming. The table for this sample lists more than 95,000 clones; over 70% of them were counted only once. The biggest ten clones account for about 5.4% of the sample.

V lost 5 bases and J lost 7 bases, and the count of bases not matched to a germline gene is 8. CDR1 is given as SGHTA and CDR2 as FQGTGA, both from the germline V gene. The CDR3 goes from the cysteine to the phenylalanine over 13 residues. The CDR3 DNA has 39 bases and is translated from base 1. These data belong to a study of blood T cell repertoires in COVID-19 (dated by TCRdb to about 2020). Concerning the study at large: Samples covering the acute and convalescent phases of COVID-19 were provided by collaborators in the United States, Italy and Spain. The repertoires were made available in a free public database intended to serve as a resource for research on the immune response to SARS-CoV-2. Deeply sampled blood TCRbeta repertoires from subjects exposed to, actively infected with, or recovered from COVID-19 were included in the dataset. Samples came from the ongoing ImmuneRACE study (first 160 participants) plus 1,254 subjects from 6 global collaborators. The material from the prospective study consisted of cDNA or gDNA derived from T cells, B-cell-depleted T cells, or PBMCs. The sample metadata nearly always contained a de-identified subject ID, COVID-19 status, age in years and sex. Where HLA class I and class II types were available, the types were taken from metadata supplied by the sample provider, not from assay-based typing. General study outcomes and caveats: Clinical and demographic metadata were provided uncurated, with the amount varying by source and participant.

The sequence is built from TRBV7-3 and TRBJ2-7, and 7 junction bases match TRBD2. Sequenced sample: peripheral blood. The origin of this receptor is an elderly man with active or convalescent COVID-19. The CDR3 corresponds to CASSPSPGLEQYF. The DNA reads as follows: TGTGCCAGCAGCCCGAGCCCGGGACTAGAGCAGTACTTC.